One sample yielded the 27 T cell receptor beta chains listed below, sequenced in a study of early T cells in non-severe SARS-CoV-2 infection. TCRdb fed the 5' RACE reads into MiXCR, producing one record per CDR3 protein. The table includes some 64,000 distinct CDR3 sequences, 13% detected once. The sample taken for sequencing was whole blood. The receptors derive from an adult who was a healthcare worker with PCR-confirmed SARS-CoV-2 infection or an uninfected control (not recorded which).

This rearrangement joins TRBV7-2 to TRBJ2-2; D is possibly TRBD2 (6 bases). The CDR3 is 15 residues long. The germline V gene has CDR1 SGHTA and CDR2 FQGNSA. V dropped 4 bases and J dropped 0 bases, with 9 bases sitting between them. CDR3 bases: TGTGCCAGCAGCTACCGACTAGCGAACACCGGGGAGCTGTTTTTT. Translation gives CASSYRLANTGELFF.

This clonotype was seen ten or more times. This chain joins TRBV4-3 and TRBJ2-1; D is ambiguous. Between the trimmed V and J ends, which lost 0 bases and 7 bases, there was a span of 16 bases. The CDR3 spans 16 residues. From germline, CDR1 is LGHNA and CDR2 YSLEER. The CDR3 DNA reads TGCGCCAGCAGCCAAGATGGGTCGACTGAGGATAATGAGCAGTTCTTC. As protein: CASSQDGSTEDNEQFF.

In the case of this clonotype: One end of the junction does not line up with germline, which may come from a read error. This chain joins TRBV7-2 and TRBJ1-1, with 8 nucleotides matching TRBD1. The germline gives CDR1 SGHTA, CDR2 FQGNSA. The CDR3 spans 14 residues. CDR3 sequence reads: CASNLSQGAREAFF. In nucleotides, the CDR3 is TGTGCCAGCAACTTATCCCAGGGGGCACGTGAAGCTTTCTTT.

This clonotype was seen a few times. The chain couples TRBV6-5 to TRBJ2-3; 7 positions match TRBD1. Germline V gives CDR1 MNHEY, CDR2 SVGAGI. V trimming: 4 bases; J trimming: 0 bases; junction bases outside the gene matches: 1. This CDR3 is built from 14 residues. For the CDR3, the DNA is TGTGCCAGCAGTTGGACAGGTAGCACAGATACGCAGTATTTT. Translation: CASSWTGSTDTQYF.

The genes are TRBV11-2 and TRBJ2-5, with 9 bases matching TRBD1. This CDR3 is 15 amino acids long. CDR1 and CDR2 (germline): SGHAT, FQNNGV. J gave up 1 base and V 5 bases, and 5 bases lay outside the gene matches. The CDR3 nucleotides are TGTGCCAGCAGCCCTCAGGGACAGGGCCAAGAGACCCAGTACTTC. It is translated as CASSPQGQGQETQYF. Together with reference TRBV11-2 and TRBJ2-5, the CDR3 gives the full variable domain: EAGVAQSPRYKIIEKRQSVAFWCNPISGHATLYWYQQILGQGPKLLIQFQNNGVVDDSQLPKDRFSAERLKGVDSTLKIQPAKLEDSAVYLCASSPQGQGQETQYFGPGTRLLVL.

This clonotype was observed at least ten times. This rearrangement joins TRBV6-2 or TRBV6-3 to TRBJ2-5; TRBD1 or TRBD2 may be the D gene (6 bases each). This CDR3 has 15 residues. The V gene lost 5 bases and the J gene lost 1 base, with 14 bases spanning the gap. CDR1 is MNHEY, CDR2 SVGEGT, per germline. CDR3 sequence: CASSDARGAQETQYF. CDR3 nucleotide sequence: TGTGCCAGCAGTGACGCGAGGGGGGCCCAAGAGACCCAGTACTTC.

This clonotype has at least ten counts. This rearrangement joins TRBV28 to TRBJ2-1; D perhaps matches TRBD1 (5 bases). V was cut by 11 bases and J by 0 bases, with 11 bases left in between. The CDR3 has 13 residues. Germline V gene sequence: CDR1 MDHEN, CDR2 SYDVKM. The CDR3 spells CAVQANSYNEQFF. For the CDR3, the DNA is TGTGCCGTACAGGCTAACTCCTACAATGAGCAGTTCTTC.

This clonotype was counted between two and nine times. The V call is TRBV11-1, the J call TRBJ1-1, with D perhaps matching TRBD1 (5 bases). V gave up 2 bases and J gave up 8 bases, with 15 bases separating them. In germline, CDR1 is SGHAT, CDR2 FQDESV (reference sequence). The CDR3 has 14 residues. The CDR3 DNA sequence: TGTGCCAGCAGCTTAAGGAGTACTGGGGGAGAAGCTTTCTTT. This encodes CASSLRSTGGEAFF.

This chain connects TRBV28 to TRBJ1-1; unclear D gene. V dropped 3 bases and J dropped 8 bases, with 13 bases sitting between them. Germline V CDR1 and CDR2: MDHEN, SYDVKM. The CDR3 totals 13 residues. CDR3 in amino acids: CASSFRSPPEAFF. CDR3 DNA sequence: TGTGCCAGCAGTTTTCGTTCACCGCCCGAAGCTTTCTTT.

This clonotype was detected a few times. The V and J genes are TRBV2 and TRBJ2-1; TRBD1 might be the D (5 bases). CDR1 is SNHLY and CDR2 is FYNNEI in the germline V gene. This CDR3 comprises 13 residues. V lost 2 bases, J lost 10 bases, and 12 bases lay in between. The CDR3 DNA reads TGTGCCAGCAGTGAATACTATGGACAAGAGCAGTTCTTC. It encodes CASSEYYGQEQFF.

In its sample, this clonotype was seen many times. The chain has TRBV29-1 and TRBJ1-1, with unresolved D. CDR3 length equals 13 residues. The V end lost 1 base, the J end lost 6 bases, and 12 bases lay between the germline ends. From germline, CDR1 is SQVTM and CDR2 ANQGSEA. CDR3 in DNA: TGCAGCGTTGAAGGGAGGAGGATGGCTGAAGCTTTCTTT. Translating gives CSVEGRRMAEAFF. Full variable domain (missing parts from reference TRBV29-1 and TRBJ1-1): SAVISQKPSRDICQRGTSLTIQCQVDSQVTMMFWYRQQPGQSLTLIATANQGSEATYESGFVIDKFPISRPNLTFSTLTVSNMSPEDSSIYLCSVEGRRMAEAFFGQGTRLTVV.

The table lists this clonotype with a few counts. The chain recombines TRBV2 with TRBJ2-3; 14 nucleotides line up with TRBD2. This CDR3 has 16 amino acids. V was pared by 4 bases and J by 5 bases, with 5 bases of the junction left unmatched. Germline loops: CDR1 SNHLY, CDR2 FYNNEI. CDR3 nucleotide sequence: TGTGCCAGCAGTGGGGGACTAGCGGGAGTCGGAGATACGCAGTATTTT. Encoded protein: CASSGGLAGVGDTQYF.

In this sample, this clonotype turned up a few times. CDR3 bases: TGTGCCAGCAGTTTATTTTCCGAGACCCAGTACTTC. The encoded protein is CASSLFSETQYF. The chain has TRBV12-3 or TRBV12-4 and TRBJ2-5; D gene ambiguous. CDR3 length: 12 residues. V was shortened by 2 bases and J by 5 bases, with 6 bases between the two germline ends.

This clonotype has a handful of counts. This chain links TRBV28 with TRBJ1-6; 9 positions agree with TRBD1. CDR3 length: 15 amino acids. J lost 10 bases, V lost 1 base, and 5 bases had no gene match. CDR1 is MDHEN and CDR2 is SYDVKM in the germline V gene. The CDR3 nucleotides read TGTGCCAGCAGTTTATTCGGGACAGGGTCCTCACCCCTCCACTTT. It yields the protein CASSLFGTGSSPLHF.

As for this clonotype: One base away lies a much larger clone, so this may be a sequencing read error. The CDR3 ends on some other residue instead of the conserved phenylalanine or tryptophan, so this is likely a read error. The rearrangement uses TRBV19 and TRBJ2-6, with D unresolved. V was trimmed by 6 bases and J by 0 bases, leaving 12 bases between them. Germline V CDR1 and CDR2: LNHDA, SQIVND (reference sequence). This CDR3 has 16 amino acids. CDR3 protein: CASRTLGPSGANVLTL. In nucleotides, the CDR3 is TGTGCCAGTAGAACCCTGGGTCCCTCTGGGGCCAACGTCCTGACTCTC.

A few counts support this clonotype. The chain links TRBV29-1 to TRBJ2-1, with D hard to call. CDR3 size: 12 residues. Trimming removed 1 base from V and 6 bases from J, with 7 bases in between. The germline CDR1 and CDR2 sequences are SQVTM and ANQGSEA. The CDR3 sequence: CSVEVGRNEQFF. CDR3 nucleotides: TGCAGCGTTGAAGTAGGACGCAATGAGCAGTTCTTC.

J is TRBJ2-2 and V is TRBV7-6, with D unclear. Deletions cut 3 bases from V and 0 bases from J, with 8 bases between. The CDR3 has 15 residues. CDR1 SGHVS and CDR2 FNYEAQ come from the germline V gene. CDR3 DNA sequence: TGTGCCAGCAGCTTGAGAGACGCGAACACCGGGGAGCTGTTTTTT. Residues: CASSLRDANTGELFF.

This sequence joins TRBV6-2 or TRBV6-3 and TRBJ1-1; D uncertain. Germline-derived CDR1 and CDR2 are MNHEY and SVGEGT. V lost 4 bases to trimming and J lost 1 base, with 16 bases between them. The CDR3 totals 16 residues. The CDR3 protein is CASSLLTFSTNTEAFF. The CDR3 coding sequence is TGTGCCAGCAGTTTACTCACCTTCTCAACGAACACTGAAGCTTTCTTT.

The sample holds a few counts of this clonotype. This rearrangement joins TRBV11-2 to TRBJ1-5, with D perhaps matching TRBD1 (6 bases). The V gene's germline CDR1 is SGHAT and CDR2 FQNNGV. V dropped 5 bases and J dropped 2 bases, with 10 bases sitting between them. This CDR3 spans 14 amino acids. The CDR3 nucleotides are TGTGCCAGCAGCCAGGGGATGGGCAATCAGCCCCAGCATTTT. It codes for CASSQGMGNQPQHF.

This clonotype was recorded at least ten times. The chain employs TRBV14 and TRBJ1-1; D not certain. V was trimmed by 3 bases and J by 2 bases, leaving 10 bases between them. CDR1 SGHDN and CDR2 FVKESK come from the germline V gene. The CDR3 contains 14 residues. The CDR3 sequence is CASSHRHYNTEAFF. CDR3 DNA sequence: TGTGCCAGCAGCCATAGACACTATAACACTGAAGCTTTCTTT.

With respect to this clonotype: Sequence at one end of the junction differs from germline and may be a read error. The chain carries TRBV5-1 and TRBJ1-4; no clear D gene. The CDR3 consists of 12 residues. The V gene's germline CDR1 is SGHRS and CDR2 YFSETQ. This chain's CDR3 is CASSFTKEKLFF. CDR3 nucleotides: TGCGCCAGCAGCTTTACTAAAGAAAAACTGTTTTTT.

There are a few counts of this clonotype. The CDR3 sequence is CASSLGVKSTDTQYF. CDR3 bases: TGTGCCAGCAGCTTGGGGGTTAAGAGCACAGATACGCAGTATTTT. The V call is TRBV7-6, the J call TRBJ2-3; D may correspond to TRBD1 or TRBD2 (5 bases each). The CDR3 extends over 15 amino acids. Germline-derived CDR1 and CDR2 are SGHVS and FNYEAQ. The V and J ends lost 3 bases and 0 bases respectively, with 10 bases between them.

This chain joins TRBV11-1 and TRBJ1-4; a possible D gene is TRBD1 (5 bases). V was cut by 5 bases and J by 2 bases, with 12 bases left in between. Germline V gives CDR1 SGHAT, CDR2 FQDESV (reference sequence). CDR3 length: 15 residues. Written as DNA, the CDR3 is TGTGCCAGCAGCCGTAAGCGGGGGACTAATGAAAAACTGTTTTTT. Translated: CASSRKRGTNEKLFF.

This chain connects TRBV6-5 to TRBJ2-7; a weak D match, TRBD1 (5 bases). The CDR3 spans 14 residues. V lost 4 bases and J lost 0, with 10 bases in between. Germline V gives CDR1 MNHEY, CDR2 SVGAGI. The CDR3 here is CASSSMDTSYEQYF. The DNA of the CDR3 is TGTGCCAGCAGTTCAATGGACACCTCCTACGAGCAGTACTTC.

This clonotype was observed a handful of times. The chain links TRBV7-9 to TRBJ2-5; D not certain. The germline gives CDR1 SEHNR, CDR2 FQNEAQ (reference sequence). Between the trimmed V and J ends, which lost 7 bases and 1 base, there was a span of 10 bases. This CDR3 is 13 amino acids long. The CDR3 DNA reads TGTGCCAGCATCTCCGGCGTCCAAGAGACCCAGTACTTC. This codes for CASISGVQETQYF.

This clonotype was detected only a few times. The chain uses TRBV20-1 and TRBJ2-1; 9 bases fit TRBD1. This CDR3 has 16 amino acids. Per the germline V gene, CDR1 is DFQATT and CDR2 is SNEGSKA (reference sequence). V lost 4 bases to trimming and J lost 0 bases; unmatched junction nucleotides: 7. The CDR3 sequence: CSATRQGQGSYNEQFF. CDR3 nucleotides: TGCAGTGCTACCCGACAGGGACAGGGCTCCTACAATGAGCAGTTCTTC.

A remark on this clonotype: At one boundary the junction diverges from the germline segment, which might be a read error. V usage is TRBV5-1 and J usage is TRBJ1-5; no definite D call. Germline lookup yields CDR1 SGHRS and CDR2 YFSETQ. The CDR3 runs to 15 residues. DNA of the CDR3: TGCACCAGCAGCTTGTTTGCGGGAAGCAATCAGCCCCAGCATTTT. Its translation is CTSSLFAGSNQPQHF.